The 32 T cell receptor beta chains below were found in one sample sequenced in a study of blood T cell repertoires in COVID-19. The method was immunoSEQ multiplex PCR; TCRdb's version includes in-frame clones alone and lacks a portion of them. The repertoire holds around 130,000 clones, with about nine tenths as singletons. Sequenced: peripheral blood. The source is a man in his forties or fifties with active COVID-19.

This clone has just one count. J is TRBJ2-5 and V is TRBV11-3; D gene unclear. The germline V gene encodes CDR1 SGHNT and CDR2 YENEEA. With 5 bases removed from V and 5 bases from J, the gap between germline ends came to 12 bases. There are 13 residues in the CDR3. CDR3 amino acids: CASSPGRVETQYF. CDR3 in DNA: TGTGCCAGCAGCCCCGGTCGAGTGGAGACCCAGTACTTC.

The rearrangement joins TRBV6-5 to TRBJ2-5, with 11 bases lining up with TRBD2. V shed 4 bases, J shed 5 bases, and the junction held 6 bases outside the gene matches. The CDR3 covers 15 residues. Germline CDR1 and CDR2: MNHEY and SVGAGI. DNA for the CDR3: TGTGCCAGCAGTTCCCGACTAGCGGGACGGGAGACCCAGTACTTC. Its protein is CASSSRLAGRETQYF.

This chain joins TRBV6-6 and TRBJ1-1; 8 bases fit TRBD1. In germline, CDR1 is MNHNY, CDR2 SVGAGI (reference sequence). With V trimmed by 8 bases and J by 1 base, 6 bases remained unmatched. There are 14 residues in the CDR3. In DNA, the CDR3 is TGTGCCAGCGGACAGGGAGGATCGAACACTGAAGCTTTCTTT. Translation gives CASGQGGSNTEAFF.

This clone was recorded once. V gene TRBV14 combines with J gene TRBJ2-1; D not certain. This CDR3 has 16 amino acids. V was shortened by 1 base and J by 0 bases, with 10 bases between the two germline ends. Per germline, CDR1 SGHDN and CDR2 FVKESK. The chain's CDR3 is CASSQGLGYSYNEQFF. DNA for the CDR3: TGTGCCAGCAGCCAAGGGTTGGGCTACTCCTACAATGAGCAGTTCTTC.

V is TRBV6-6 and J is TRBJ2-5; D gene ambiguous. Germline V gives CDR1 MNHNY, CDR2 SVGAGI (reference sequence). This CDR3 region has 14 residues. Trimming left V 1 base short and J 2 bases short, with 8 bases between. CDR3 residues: CASSYWPQQETQYF. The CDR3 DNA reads TGTGCCAGCAGTTACTGGCCACAACAAGAGACCCAGTACTTC.

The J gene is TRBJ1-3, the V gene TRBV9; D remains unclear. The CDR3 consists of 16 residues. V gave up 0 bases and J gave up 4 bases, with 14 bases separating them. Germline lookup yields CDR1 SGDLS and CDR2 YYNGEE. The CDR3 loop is CASSVALGVEGNTIYF. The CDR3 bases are TGTGCCAGCAGCGTAGCCCTCGGGGTAGAGGGAAACACCATATATTTT.

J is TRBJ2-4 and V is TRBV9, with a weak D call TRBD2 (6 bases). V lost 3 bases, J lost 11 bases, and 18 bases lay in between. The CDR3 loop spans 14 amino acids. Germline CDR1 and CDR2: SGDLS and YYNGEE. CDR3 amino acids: CASSALDRPGVQYF. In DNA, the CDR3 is TGTGCCAGCAGCGCCCTAGATCGCCCGGGGGTTCAGTACTTC.

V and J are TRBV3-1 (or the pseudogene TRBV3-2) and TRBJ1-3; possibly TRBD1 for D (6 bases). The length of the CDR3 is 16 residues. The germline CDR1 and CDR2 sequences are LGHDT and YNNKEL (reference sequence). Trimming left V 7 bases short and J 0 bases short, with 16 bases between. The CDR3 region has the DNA TGTGCCAGCACTCCCCTCGAAGGGGGCTCTGGAAACACCATATATTTT. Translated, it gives CASTPLEGGSGNTIYF.

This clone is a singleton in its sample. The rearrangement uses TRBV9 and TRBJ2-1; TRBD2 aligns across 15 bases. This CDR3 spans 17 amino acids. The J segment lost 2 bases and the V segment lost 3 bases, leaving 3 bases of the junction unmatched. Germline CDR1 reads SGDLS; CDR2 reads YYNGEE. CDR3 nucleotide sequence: TGTGCCAGCAGCGCCGGACTAGCGGGGGGGCCCTACAATGAGCAGTTCTTC. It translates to CASSAGLAGGPYNEQFF. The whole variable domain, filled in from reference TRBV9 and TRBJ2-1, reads DSGVTQTPKHLITATGQRVTLRCSPRSGDLSVYWYQQSLDQGLQFLIQYYNGEERAKGNILERFSAQQFPDLHSELNLSSLELGDSALYFCASSAGLAGGPYNEQFFGPGTRLTVL.

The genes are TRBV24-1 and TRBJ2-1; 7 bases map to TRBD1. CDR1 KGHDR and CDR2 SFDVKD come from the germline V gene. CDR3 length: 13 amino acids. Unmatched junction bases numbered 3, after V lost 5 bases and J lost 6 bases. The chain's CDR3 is CATSVQGSNEQFF. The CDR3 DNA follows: TGTGCCACCAGTGTACAGGGGTCCAATGAGCAGTTCTTC.

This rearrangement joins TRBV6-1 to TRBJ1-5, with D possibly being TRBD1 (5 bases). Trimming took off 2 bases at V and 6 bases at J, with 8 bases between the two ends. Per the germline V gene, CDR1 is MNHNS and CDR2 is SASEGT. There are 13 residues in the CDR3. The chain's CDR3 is CASSEWGTQPQHF. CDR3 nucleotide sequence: TGTGCCAGCAGTGAATGGGGCACTCAGCCCCAGCATTTT.

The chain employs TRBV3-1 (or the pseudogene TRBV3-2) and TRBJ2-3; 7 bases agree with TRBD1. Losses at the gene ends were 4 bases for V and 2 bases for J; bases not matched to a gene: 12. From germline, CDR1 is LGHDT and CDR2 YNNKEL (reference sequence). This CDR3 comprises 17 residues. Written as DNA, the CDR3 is TGTGCCAGCAGCCGACACAGCGGACAGGTCCTCACAGATACGCAGTATTTT. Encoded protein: CASSRHSGQVLTDTQYF.

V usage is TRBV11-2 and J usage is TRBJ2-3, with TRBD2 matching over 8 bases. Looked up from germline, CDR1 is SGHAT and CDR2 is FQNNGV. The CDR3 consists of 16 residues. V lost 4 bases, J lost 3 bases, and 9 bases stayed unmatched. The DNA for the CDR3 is TGTGCCAGCAGCTCTTTAGCGGGGATTTGGACAGATACGCAGTATTTT. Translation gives CASSSLAGIWTDTQYF.

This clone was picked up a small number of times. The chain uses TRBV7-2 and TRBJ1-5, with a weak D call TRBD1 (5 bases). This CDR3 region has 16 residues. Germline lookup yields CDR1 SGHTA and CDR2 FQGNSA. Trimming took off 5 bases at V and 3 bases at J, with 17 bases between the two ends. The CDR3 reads CASSATGTLYNQPQHF. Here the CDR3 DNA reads TGTGCCAGCAGCGCGACCGGGACTCTCTACAATCAGCCCCAGCATTTT.

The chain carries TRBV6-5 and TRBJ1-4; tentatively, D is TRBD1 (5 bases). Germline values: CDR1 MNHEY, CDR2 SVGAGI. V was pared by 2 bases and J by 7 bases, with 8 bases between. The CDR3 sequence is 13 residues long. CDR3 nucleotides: TGTGCCAGCAGTTACAGGGGTGGTGAAAAACTGTTTTTT. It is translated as CASSYRGGEKLFF.

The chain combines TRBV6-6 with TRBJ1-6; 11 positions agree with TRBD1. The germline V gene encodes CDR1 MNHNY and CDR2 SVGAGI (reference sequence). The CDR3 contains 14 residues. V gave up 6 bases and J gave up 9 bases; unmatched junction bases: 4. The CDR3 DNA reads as TGTGCCAGCAGCTCCGGGACAGGGGGTTCACCCCTCCACTTT. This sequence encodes CASSSGTGGSPLHF.

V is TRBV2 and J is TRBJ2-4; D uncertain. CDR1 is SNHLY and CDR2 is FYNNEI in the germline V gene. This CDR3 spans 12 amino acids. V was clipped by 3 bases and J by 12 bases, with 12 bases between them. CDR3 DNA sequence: TGTGCCAGCAGTGACACAACCAGTGCTCAGTACTTC. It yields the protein CASSDTTSAQYF. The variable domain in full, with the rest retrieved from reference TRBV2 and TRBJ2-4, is EPEVTQTPSHQVTQMGQEVILRCVPISNHLYFYWYRQILGQKVEFLVSFYNNEISEKSEIFDDQFSVERPDGSNFTLKIRSTKLEDSAMYFCASSDTTSAQYFGAGTRLSVL.

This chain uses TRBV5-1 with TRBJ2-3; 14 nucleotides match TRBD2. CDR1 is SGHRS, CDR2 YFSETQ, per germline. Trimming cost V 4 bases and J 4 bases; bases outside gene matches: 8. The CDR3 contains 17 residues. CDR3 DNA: TGCGCCAGCAGCACGCAGGGACTAGCGGGAGTTGCAGATACGCAGTATTTT. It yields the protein CASSTQGLAGVADTQYF.

CDR3 sequence reads: CASSPGTGNTGELFF. The CDR3 region has the DNA TGTGCCAGCAGCCCTGGGACAGGGAACACCGGGGAGCTGTTTTTT. This rearrangement joins TRBV7-9 to TRBJ2-2; 8 nucleotides line up with TRBD1. Germline assignment: CDR1 SEHNR and CDR2 FQNEAQ (reference sequence). The CDR3 has 15 residues. With V trimmed by 5 bases and J by 1 base, 3 bases remained unmatched.

CDR3 amino acids: CASSDRVSDQPQHF. Here the CDR3 DNA reads TGCGCCAGCAGTGACAGGGTCTCTGATCAGCCCCAGCATTTT. This chain joins TRBV10-2 and TRBJ1-5; D may be TRBD1 (5 bases). Trimming took 3 bases from V and 5 from J, leaving 11 bases between them. The CDR3 spans 14 residues. The germline V gene has CDR1 WSHSY and CDR2 SAAADI.

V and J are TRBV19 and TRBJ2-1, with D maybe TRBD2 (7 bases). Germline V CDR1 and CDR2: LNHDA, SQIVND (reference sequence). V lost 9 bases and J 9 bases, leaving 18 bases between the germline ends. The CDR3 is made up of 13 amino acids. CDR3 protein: CASRSGGISEQFF. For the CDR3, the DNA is TGTGCCAGCCGGTCGGGGGGCATCAGTGAGCAGTTCTTC.

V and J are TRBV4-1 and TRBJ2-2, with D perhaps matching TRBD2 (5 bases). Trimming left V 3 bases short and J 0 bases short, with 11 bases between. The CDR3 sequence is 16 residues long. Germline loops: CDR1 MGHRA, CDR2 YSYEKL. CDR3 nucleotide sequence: TGCGCCAGCAGCCAGCACCCGGGAACGAACACCGGGGAGCTGTTTTTT. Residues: CASSQHPGTNTGELFF.

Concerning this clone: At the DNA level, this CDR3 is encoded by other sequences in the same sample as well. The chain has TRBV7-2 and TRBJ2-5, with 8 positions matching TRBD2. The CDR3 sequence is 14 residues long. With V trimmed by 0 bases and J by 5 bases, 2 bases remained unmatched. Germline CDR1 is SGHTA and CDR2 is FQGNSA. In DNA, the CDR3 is TGTGCCAGCAGCTTAGCGGGCGGGGGGGAGACCCAGTACTTC. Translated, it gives CASSLAGGGETQYF.

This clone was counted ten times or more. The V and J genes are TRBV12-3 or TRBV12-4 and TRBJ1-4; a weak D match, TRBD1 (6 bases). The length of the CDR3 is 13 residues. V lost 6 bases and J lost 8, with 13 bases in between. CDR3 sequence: CASRLQGGEKLFF. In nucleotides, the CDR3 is TGTGCCAGCAGGCTACAGGGTGGGGAAAAACTGTTTTTT.

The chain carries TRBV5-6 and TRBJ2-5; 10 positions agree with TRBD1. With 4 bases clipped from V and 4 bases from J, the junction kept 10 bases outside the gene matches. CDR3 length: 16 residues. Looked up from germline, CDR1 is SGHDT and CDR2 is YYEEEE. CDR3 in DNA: TGTGCCAGCAGCATGGGGGACAGGGGTGGTTTAGAGACCCAGTACTTC. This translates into CASSMGDRGGLETQYF.

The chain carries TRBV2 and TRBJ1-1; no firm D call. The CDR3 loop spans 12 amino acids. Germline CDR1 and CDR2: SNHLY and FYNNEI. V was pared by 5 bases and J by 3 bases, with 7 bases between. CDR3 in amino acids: CASSSGYTEAFF. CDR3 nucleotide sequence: TGTGCCAGCAGTTCAGGATACACTGAAGCTTTCTTT.

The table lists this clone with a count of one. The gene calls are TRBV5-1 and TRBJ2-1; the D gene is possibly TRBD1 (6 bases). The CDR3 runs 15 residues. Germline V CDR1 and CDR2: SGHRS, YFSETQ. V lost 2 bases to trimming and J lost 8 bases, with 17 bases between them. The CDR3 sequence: CASSLQGFSADEQFF. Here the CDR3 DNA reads TGCGCCAGCAGCTTACAGGGATTTTCGGCCGATGAGCAGTTCTTC. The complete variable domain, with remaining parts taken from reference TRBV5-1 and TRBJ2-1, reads KAGVTQTPRYLIKTRGQQVTLSCSPISGHRSVSWYQQTPGQGLQFLFEYFSETQRNKGNFPGRFSGRQFSNSRSEMNVSTLELGDSALYLCASSLQGFSADEQFFGPGTRLTVL.

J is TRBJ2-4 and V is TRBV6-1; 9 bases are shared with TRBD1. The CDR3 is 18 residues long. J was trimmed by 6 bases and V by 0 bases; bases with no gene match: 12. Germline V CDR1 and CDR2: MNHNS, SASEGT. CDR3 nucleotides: TGTGCCAGCAGTGAAGCGCAGATTCTGGGGACAGGGCGAAACATTCAGTACTTC. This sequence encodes CASSEAQILGTGRNIQYF.

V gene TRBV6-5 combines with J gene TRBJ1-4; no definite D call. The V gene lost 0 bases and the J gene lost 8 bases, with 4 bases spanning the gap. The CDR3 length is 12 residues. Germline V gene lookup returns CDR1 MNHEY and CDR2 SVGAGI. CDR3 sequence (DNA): TGTGCCAGCAGTTACTCCGGGGAAAAACTGTTTTTT. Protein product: CASSYSGEKLFF.

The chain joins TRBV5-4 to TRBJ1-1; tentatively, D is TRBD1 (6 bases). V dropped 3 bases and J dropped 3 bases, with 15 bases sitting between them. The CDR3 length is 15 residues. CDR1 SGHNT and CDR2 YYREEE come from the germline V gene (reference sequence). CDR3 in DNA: TGTGCCAGCAGCTCTGGGACATCGCCCTACACTGAAGCTTTCTTT. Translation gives CASSSGTSPYTEAFF.

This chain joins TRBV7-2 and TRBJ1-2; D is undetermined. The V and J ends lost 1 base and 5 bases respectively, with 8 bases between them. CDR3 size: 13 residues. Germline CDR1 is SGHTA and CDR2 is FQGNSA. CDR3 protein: CASSLGGIYGYTF. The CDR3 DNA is TGTGCCAGCAGCTTAGGAGGGATTTATGGCTACACCTTC.

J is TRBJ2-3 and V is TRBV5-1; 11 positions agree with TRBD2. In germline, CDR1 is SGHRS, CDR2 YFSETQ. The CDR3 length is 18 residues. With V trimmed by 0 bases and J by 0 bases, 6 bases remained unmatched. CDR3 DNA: TGCGCCAGCAGCTTGGGTACGCTAGCGGGAGGAAGCACAGATACGCAGTATTTT. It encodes CASSLGTLAGGSTDTQYF.